The clone carrying this T cell receptor beta chain was counted many times. What it binds is not known. This entry comes from a study of T cells in Graves' hyperthyroidism and ophthalmopathy. Study overall: Peripheral blood was acquired at first diagnosis, ahead of any therapy whatsoever. General observations from the study: Blood also carried most thyroid clonotypes expanded above 0.001.

Trimming cost V 7 bases and J 7 bases; bases outside gene matches: 7. Germline V gives CDR1 ENHRY, CDR2 SYGVKD. The CDR3 is 13 residues long. Thyroid ultrasound, orbital computed tomography, clinical symptoms, and serum thyroxine and TRAb underpinned diagnoses. RNA transcripts gave rise to amplified TCR beta CDR3 regions. The HTBI primer set drove a first-round RT-PCR of the TCR CDR3. TCRdb analysed the multiplex PCR reads with MiXCR anew, one entry per CDR3 protein. The table shows some 700,000 distinct CDR3 sequences, with about 18% occurring only once. The genes are TRBV10-3 and TRBJ2-1; 7 bases match TRBD2. The sequence was obtained from a man aged 45-60 years with Graves' hyperthyroidism. The sequenced material came from blood. This chain's CDR3 is CAITRGSTNEQFF. CDR3 nucleotides: TGTGCCATCACTCGCGGGAGTACGAATGAGCAGTTCTTC.